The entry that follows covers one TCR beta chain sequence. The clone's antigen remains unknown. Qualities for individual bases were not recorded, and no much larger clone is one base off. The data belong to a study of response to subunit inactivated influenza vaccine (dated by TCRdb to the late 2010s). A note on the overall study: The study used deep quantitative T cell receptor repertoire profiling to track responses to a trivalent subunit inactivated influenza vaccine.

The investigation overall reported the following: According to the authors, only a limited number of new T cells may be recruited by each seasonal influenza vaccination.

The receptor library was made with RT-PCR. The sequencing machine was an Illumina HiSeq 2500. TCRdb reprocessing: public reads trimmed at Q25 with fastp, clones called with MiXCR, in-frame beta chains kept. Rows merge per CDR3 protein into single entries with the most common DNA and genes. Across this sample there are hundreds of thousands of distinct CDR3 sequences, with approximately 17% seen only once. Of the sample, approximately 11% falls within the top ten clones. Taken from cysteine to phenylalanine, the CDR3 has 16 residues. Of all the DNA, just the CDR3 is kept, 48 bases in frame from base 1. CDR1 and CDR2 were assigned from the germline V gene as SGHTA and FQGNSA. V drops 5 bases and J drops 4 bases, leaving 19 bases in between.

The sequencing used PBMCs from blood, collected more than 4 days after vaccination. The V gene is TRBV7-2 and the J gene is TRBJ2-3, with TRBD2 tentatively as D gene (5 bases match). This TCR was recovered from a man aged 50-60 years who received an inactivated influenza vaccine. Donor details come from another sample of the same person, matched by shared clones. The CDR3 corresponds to CASSLNTRAVADTQYF. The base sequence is TGTGCCAGCAGCCTTAACACTAGGGCAGTCGCAGATACGCAGTATTTT. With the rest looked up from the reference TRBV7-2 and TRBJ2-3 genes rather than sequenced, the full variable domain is GAGVSQSPSNKVTEKGKDVELRCDPISGHTALYWYRQSLGQGLEFLIYFQGNSAPDKSGLPSDRFSAERTGGSVSTLTIQRTQQEDSAVYLCASSLNTRAVADTQYFGPGTRLTVL.